Below, 10 T cell receptor beta chains from the same sample are listed, as sequenced in a study of CD8 T cells in ankylosing spondylitis. TCRdb processed the 5' RACE reads anew with MiXCR; each CDR3 protein has one entry. The table has around 300,000 distinct CDR3 sequences, around 21% seen once. Sequencing input: blood, either unsorted or a sorted T cell fraction (not recorded which). These TCRs come from a female donor with ankylosing spondylitis or in good health (not recorded which).

This clonotype came up a few times. This chain joins TRBV12-3 or TRBV12-4 and TRBJ1-2; no reliable D call. Trimming stripped 0 bases from V and 4 bases from J, with 9 bases between. The CDR3 runs to 14 residues. CDR3 sequence: CASSLARGFYGYTF. CDR3 DNA: TGTGCCAGCAGTTTAGCGCGAGGGTTCTATGGCTACACCTTC.

The table lists this clonotype with a few counts. V is TRBV2 and J is TRBJ2-2, with TRBD2 matching 12 bases. V gave up 2 bases and J gave up 6 bases; unmatched junction bases: 7. CDR3 length: 17 residues. From germline, CDR1 is SNHLY and CDR2 FYNNEI. The chain's CDR3 is CASSEPSGRAFAGELFF. The CDR3 coding sequence is TGTGCCAGCAGTGAACCTAGCGGGAGGGCCTTTGCCGGGGAGCTGTTTTTT.

This clonotype was seen only a few times. The chain employs TRBV5-4 and TRBJ2-2, with D perhaps TRBD1 (6 bases). Germline CDR1 reads SGHNT; CDR2 reads YYREEE (reference sequence). The CDR3 runs 16 residues. Trimming removed 4 bases at V and 6 bases at J, with 19 bases between. CDR3 sequence reads: CASSPHVMQGPGELFF. In nucleotides, the CDR3 is TGTGCCAGCAGCCCCCACGTAATGCAGGGGCCCGGGGAGCTGTTTTTT.

This clonotype came up many times. The chain's CDR3 is CASSLGGQGTDTQYF. Written as DNA, the CDR3 is TGTGCCAGCAGCCTAGGGGGACAGGGGACAGATACGCAGTATTTT. The V gene is TRBV12-3 or TRBV12-4, the J gene TRBJ2-3, with 10 bases fitting TRBD1. J gave up 3 bases and V 6 bases, and 6 bases lay outside the gene matches. The CDR3 is 15 residues long.

Ten or more counts support this clonotype. The J gene is TRBJ1-1, the V gene TRBV6-5, with D perhaps matching TRBD1 (6 bases). The germline V and J ends were trimmed by 1 base and 3 bases, with 21 bases remaining between them. This CDR3 has 18 amino acids. From germline, CDR1 is MNHEY and CDR2 SVGAGI. CDR3 in amino acids: CASSYLGFTGSRDTEAFF. In DNA form, the CDR3 reads TGTGCCAGCAGTTACTTGGGCTTTACAGGGTCCAGGGACACTGAAGCTTTCTTT.

The chain has TRBV5-1 and TRBJ1-1; D is possibly TRBD1 (5 bases). With 5 bases removed from V and 7 bases from J, the gap between germline ends came to 9 bases. This CDR3 has 11 amino acids. The V gene's germline CDR1 is SGHRS and CDR2 YFSETQ. In nucleotides, the CDR3 is TGCGCCAGCAGATTAGACAGTGAAGCTTTCTTT. This encodes CASRLDSEAFF. The full variable domain, in which reference TRBV5-1 and TRBJ1-1 provide the parts outside the CDR3, is KAGVTQTPRYLIKTRGQQVTLSCSPISGHRSVSWYQQTPGQGLQFLFEYFSETQRNKGNFPGRFSGRQFSNSRSEMNVSTLELGDSALYLCASRLDSEAFFGQGTRLTVV.

This clonotype was detected only a few times. V is TRBV6-1 and J is TRBJ2-1, with 10 positions matching TRBD2. The CDR3 runs 15 residues. Germline assignment: CDR1 MNHNS and CDR2 SASEGT. With V trimmed by 7 bases and J by 9 bases, 12 bases remained unmatched. This CDR3 reads CASTPPAGGRVEQFF. The DNA for the CDR3 is TGTGCCAGCACGCCCCCAGCGGGAGGGCGCGTTGAGCAGTTCTTC.

This clonotype was recorded a few times. The rearrangement links TRBV5-1 to TRBJ2-7; the D gene could be TRBD1 or TRBD2 (5 bases each). There are 12 residues in the CDR3. Germline V CDR1 and CDR2: SGHRS, YFSETQ. The V and J ends lost 4 bases and 7 bases respectively, with 12 bases between them. This CDR3 is CASSREGVEQYF. In DNA form, the CDR3 reads TGCGCCAGCAGCCGGGAAGGGGTAGAGCAGTACTTC.

The V gene is TRBV20-1, the J gene TRBJ1-6; no definite D call. V dropped 6 bases and J dropped 0 bases, with 12 bases sitting between them. The CDR3 extends over 15 amino acids. Germline V gene lookup returns CDR1 DFQATT and CDR2 SNEGSKA (reference sequence). The CDR3 coding sequence is TGCAGTGCGAAGAGGCCGGGCTCCTATAATTCACCCCTCCACTTT. Its translation is CSAKRPGSYNSPLHF.

The chain joins TRBV5-4 to TRBJ2-3; D is possibly TRBD1 (6 bases). The germline V and J ends were trimmed by 1 base and 0 bases, with 24 bases remaining between them. The CDR3 has 20 residues. The germline V gene encodes CDR1 SGHNT and CDR2 YYREEE (reference sequence). The CDR3 DNA reads TGTGCCAGCAGCTTGATCCCCGGGTTGACAGGCATCACTAGCACAGATACGCAGTATTTT. This encodes CASSLIPGLTGITSTDTQYF.